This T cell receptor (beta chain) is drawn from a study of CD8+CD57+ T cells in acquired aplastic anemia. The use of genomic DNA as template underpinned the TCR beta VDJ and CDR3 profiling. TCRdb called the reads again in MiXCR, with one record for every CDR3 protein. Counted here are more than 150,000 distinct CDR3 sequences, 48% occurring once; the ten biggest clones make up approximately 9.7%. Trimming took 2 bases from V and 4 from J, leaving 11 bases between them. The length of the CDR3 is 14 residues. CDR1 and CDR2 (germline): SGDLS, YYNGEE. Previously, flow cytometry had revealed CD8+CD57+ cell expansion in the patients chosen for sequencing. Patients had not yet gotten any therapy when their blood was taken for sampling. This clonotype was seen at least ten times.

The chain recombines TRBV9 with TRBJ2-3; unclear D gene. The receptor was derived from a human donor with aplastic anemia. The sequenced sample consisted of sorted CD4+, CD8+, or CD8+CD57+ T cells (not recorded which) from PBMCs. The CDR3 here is CASSVLQFSDTQYF. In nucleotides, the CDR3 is TGTGCCAGCAGCGTTCTACAATTTTCAGATACGCAGTATTTT.